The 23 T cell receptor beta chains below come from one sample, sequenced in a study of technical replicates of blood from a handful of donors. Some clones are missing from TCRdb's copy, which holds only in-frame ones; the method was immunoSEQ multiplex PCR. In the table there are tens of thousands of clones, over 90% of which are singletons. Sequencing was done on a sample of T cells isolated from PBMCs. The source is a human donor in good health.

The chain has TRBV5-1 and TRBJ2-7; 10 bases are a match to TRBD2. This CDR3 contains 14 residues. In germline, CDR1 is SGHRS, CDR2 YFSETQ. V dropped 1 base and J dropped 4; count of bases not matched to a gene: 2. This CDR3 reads CASSLPSGSYEQYF. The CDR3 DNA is TGCGCCAGCAGCTTGCCTAGCGGGAGTTACGAGCAGTACTTC.

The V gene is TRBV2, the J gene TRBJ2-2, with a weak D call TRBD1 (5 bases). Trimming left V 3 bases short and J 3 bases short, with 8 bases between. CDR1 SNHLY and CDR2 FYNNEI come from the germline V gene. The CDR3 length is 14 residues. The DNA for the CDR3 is TGTGCCAGCAGTGACCAGGGCCACACCGGGGAGCTGTTTTTT. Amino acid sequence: CASSDQGHTGELFF. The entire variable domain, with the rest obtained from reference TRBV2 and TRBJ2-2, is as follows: EPEVTQTPSHQVTQMGQEVILRCVPISNHLYFYWYRQILGQKVEFLVSFYNNEISEKSEIFDDQFSVERPDGSNFTLKIRSTKLEDSAMYFCASSDQGHTGELFFGEGSRLTVL.

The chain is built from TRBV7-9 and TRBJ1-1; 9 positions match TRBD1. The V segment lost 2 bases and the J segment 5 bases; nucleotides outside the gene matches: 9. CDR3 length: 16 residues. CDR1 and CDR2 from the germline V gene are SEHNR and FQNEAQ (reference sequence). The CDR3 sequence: CASSLKGTGPVTEAFF. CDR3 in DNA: TGTGCCAGCAGCTTAAAGGGGACAGGGCCGGTGACTGAAGCTTTCTTT.

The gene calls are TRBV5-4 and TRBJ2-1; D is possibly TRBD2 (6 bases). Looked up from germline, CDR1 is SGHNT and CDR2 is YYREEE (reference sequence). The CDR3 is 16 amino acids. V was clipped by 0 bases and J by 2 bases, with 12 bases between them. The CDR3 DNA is TGTGCCAGCAGCTTGGGTTTGGGACTCACCTACAATGAGCAGTTCTTC. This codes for CASSLGLGLTYNEQFF. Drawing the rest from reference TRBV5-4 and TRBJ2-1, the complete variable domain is ETGVTQSPTHLIKTRGQQVTLRCSSQSGHNTVSWYQQALGQGPQFIFQYYREEENGRGNFPPRFSGLQFPNYSSELNVNALELDDSALYLCASSLGLGLTYNEQFFGPGTRLTVL.

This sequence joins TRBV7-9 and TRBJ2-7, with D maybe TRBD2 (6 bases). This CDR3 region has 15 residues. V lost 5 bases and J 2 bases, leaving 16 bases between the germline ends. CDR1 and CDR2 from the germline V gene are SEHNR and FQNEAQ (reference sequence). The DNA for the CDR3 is TGTGCCAGCAGCCCTGGACGATCGGGGGCCTACGAGCAGTACTTC. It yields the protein CASSPGRSGAYEQYF.

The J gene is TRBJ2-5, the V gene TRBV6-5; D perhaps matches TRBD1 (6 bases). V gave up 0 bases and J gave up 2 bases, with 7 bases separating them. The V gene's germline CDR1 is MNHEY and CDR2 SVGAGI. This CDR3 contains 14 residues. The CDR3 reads CASSYSTGQETQYF. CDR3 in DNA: TGTGCCAGCAGTTACTCCACAGGGCAAGAGACCCAGTACTTC.

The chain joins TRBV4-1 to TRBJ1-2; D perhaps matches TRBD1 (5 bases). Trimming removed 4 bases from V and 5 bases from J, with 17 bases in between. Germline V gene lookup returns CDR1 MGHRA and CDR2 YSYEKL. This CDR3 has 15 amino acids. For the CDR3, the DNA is TGCGCCAGCAGCCGCGTCCCACAGGTTGGATATGGCTACACCTTC. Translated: CASSRVPQVGYGYTF.

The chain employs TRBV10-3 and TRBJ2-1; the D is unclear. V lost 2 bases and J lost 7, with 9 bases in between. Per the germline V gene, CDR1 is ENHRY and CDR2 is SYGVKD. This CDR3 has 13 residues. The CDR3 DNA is TGTGCCATCAGTGAGGTAATGGCTAATGAGCAGTTCTTC. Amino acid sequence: CAISEVMANEQFF.

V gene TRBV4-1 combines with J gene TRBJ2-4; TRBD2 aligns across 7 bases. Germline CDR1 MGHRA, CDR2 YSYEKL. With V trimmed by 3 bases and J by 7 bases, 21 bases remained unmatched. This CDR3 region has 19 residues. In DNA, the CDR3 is TGCGCCAGCAGCCATCCGAGGGAGGGGACCCGATACCCGGGGAACATTCAGTACTTC. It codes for CASSHPREGTRYPGNIQYF.

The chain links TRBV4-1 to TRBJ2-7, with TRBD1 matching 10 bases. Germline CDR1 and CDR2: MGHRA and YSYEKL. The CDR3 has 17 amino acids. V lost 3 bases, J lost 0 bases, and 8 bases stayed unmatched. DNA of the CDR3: TGCGCCAGCAGCCAGCCGCCGGGACAGGGGCTCTCCTACGAGCAGTACTTC. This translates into CASSQPPGQGLSYEQYF.

CDR3 in amino acids: CASRHTGGTHQPQHF. The CDR3 DNA is TGTGCCAGTAGGCATACAGGGGGGACCCATCAGCCCCAGCATTTT. The V call is TRBV19, the J call TRBJ1-5; TRBD1 agrees at 8 bases. Trimming at V came to 6 bases and at J to 5 bases, leaving 9 bases not matched to a gene. Germline CDR1 is LNHDA and CDR2 is SQIVND (reference sequence). The CDR3 is 15 residues long.

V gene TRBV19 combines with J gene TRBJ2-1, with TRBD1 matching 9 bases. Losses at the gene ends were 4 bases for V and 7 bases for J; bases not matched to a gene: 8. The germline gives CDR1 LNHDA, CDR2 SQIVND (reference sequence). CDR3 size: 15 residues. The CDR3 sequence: CASSTGTGWENEQFF. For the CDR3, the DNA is TGTGCCAGTAGTACGGGGACAGGGTGGGAGAATGAGCAGTTCTTC.

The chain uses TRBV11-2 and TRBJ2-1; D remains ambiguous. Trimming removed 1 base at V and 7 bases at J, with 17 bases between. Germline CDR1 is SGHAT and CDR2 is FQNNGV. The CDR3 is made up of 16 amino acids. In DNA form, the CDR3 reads TGTGCCAGCAGCTTAGGGCTGGAGATGTTAATGAATGAGCAGTTCTTC. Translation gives CASSLGLEMLMNEQFF.

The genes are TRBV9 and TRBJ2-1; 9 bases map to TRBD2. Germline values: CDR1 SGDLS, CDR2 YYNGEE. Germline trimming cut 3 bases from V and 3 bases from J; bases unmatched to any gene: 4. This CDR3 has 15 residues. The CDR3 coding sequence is TGTGCCAGCAGCGCAAGCGGGGGGCGCTACAATGAGCAGTTCTTC. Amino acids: CASSASGGRYNEQFF.

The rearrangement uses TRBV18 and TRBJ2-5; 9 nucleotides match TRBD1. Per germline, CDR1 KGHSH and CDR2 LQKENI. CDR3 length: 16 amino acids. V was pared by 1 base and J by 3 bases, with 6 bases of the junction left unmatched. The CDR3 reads CASSPRPGQGKETQYF. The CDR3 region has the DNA TGTGCCAGCTCACCACGACCGGGACAGGGTAAAGAGACCCAGTACTTC.

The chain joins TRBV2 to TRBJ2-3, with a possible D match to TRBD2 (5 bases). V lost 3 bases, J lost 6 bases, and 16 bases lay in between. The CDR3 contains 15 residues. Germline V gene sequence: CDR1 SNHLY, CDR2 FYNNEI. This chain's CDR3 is CASSDTTKRLDTQYF. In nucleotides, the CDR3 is TGTGCCAGCAGTGACACGACCAAGCGGTTGGATACGCAGTATTTT.

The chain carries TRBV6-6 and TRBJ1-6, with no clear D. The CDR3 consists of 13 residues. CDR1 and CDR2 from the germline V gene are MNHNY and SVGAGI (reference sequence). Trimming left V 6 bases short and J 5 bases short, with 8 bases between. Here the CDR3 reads CASSRGDNSPLHF. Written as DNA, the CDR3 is TGTGCCAGCAGCCGTGGAGATAATTCACCCCTCCACTTT.

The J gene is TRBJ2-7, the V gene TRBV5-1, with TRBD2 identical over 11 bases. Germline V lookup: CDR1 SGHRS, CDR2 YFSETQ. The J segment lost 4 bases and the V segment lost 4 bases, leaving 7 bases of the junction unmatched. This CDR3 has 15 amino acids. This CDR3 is CASSPSGGPQYEQYF. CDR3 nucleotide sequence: TGCGCCAGCAGCCCTAGCGGGGGGCCTCAGTACGAGCAGTACTTC.

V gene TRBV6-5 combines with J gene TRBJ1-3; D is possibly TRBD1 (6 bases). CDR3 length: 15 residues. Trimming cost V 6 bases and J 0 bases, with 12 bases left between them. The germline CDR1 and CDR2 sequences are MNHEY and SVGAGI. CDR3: CASSRGQSSGNTIYF. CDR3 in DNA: TGTGCCAGCAGCCGAGGACAGTCCTCTGGAAACACCATATATTTT.

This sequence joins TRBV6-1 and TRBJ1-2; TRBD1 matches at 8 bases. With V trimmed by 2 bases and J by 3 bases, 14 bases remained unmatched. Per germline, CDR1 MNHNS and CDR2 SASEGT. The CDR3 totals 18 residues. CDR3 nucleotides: TGTGCCAGCAGTGAACCGTGGGACAGGCCTAGGAATGACTATGGCTACACCTTC. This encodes CASSEPWDRPRNDYGYTF.

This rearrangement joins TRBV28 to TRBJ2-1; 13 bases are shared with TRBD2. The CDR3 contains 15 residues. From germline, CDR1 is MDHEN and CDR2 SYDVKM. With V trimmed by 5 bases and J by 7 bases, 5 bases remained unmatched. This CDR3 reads CASSVTSGRVNEQFF. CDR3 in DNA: TGTGCCAGCAGTGTTACTAGCGGGAGGGTGAATGAGCAGTTCTTC.

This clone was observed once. The CDR3: CAISGSGARSNYGYTF. CDR3 bases: TGTGCCATCAGCGGGAGTGGGGCGCGATCTAACTATGGCTACACCTTC. This chain links TRBV10-3 with TRBJ1-2, with D possibly being TRBD1 (5 bases). Trimming shortened V by 6 bases and J by 0 bases, and 17 bases separated the two germline ends. Germline loops: CDR1 ENHRY, CDR2 SYGVKD. The CDR3 sequence is 16 residues long.

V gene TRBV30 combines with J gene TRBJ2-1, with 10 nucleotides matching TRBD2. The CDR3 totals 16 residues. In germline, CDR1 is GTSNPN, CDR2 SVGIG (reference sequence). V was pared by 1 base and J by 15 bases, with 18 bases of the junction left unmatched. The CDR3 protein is CAWSAKAGGPSLEGFF. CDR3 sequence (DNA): TGTGCCTGGAGTGCGAAAGCGGGGGGGCCTTCCTTAGAGGGGTTCTTC.